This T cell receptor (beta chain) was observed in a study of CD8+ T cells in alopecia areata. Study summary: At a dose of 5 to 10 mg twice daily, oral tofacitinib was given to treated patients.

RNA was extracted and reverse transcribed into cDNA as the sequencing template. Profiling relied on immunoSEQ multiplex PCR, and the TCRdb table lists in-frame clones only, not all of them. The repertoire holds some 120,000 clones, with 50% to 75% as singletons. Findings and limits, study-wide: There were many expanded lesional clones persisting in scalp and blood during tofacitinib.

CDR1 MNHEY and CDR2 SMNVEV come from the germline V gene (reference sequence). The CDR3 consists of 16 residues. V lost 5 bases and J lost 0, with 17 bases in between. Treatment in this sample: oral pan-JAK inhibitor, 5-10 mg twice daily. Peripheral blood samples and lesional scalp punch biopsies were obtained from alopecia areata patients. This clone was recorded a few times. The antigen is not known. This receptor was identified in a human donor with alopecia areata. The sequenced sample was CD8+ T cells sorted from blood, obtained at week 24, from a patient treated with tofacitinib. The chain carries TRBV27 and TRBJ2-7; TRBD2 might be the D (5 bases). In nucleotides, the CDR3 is TGTGCCAGCAGTCCGACCCTCGGGGTCAGCTCCTACGAGCAGTACTTC. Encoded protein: CASSPTLGVSSYEQYF.